This is a list of T cell receptor beta chains from one sample in a study of beta chain features in type 1 diabetes. Libraries were prepared by immunoSEQ multiplex PCR; TCRdb keeps only in-frame clonotypes and omits some of them. Counted here are fewer than 400,000 clones, under 8.5% occurring once; the ten biggest clones make up roughly 0.44%. Source material: central memory CD4+ T cells from blood. Receptor source: a woman younger than 35 in good health. Both conserved end residues are part of each CDR3. D genes are given only for firm matches. The size field is filled for only some rows; it gives once, few, many or a size class.

cdr3_aa cdr3_nt v_call cdr3_length d_call clone_size j_call
CASSLHTDTQYF TGTGCCAGCAGCTTACATACAGATACGCAGTATTTT TRBV7-6 12 NA few TRBJ2-3
CAISDRQGFIYEQYF TGTGCCATCAGTGACCGACAGGGATTTATCTACGAGCAGTACTTC TRBV10-3 15 TRBD1 few TRBJ2-7
CASSLGSGNTIYF TGTGCCAGCAGCTTAGGCTCTGGAAACACCATATATTTT TRBV7-2 13 NA NA TRBJ1-3
CASSLDVGNEQFF TGTGCCAGCAGCTTAGATGTAGGGAATGAGCAGTTCTTC TRBV11-2 13 NA NA TRBJ2-1
CASSWIAGGPYEQYF TGCGCCAGCAGCTGGATAGCGGGAGGGCCGTACGAGCAGTACTTC TRBV5-1 15 TRBD2 NA TRBJ2-7
CASSEWRQNSGANVLTF TGTGCCAGCAGTGAATGGAGACAGAACTCTGGGGCCAACGTCCTGACTTTC TRBV2 17 NA few TRBJ2-6
CASSVGRGQNTGELFF TGTGCCAGCAGCGTAGGCCGGGGGCAGAACACCGGGGAGCTGTTTTTT TRBV9 16 NA NA TRBJ2-2
CASSLFFRGGETQYF TGTGCCAGCAGCTTATTTTTCCGGGGAGGTGAGACCCAGTACTTC TRBV7-2 15 NA NA TRBJ2-5
CASSSDRGNQPQHF TGTGCCAGCTCCTCAGACAGGGGCAATCAGCCCCAGCATTTT TRBV2 14 TRBD1 few TRBJ1-5
CASSLLAGRTSYEQYF TGTGCCAGCAGTTTATTGGCTGGACGGACCTCCTACGAGCAGTACTTC TRBV28 16 NA few TRBJ2-7
CASSLAAGLETQYF TGTGCCAGCAGCTTAGCCGCAGGGCTGGAGACCCAGTACTTC TRBV11-2 14 NA NA TRBJ2-5
CSTPFQGDGYTF TGCAGCACCCCGTTCCAGGGGGATGGCTACACCTTC TRBV29-1 12 TRBD1 few TRBJ1-2
CASSSDRSNEKLFF TGCGCCAGCAGTTCGGACAGGTCAAATGAAAAACTGTTTTTT TRBV23-1 14 TRBD1 few TRBJ1-4
CASRDRAKNIQYF TGTGCCAGCAGAGACCGCGCCAAAAACATTCAGTACTTC TRBV28 13 NA many TRBJ2-4
CASNPGGGGETQYF TGTGCCAGCAACCCAGGGGGCGGTGGGGAGACCCAGTACTTC TRBV9 14 TRBD1 few TRBJ2-5
CASSSQGGNTEAFF TGCGCCAGCAGCTCACAGGGGGGCAACACTGAAGCTTTCTTT TRBV5-1 14 TRBD1 few TRBJ1-1
CASSLREHTGELFF TGCGCCAGCAGCTTGAGGGAGCACACCGGGGAGCTGTTTTTT TRBV5-1 14 NA NA TRBJ2-2
CASSFGGSYGYTF TGTGCCAGCAGTTTCGGGGGTAGCTATGGCTACACCTTC TRBV28 13 NA NA TRBJ1-2
CASSPWTGSTDTQYF TGTGCCAGCAGCCCCTGGACGGGTAGCACAGATACGCAGTATTTT TRBV11-2 15 NA many TRBJ2-3
CASSNPGQNREQYF TGTGCCAGTAGTAATCCGGGACAGAACCGCGAGCAGTACTTC TRBV19 14 TRBD1 many TRBJ2-7
CASSFAGSYNEQFF TGTGCCAGCAGTTTTGCGGGTTCCTACAATGAGCAGTTCTTC TRBV6-5 14 NA NA TRBJ2-1
CASSLERGEQYF TGCGCCAGCAGCTTGGAGAGGGGAGAGCAGTACTTC TRBV5-1 12 NA NA TRBJ2-7
CASSSPGQGSSYEQYF TGTGCCAGCAGCTCCCCCGGACAGGGGAGCTCCTACGAGCAGTACTTC TRBV11-2 16 TRBD1 few TRBJ2-7
CASSTITPDQPQHF TGTGCCAGCAGCACAATTACCCCGGATCAGCCCCAGCATTTT TRBV6-6 14 NA NA TRBJ1-5
CASSEYGYGYTF TGTGCCAGCAGTGAGTATGGATATGGCTACACCTTC TRBV2 12 NA few TRBJ1-2
CASSQGGLGNEKLFF TGTGCCAGCAGTCAAGGGGGCCTTGGTAATGAAAAACTGTTTTTT TRBV6-5 15 TRBD1 NA TRBJ1-4
CASSPRRQGAYNEQFF TGTGCCAGCAGCCCCCGACGACAGGGGGCCTACAATGAGCAGTTCTTC TRBV5-5 16 TRBD1 few TRBJ2-1
CAISEGLAGARYEQFF TGTGCCATCAGTGAGGGACTAGCGGGAGCTCGATATGAGCAGTTCTTC TRBV10-3 16 TRBD2 NA TRBJ2-1
CASSSSSGSYNEQFF TGCGCCAGCAGCTCCTCTAGCGGGAGCTACAATGAGCAGTTCTTC TRBV5-1 15 TRBD2 few TRBJ2-1
CAISDLEGMNTEAFF TGTGCCATCAGTGACTTGGAGGGTATGAACACTGAAGCTTTCTTT TRBV10-3 15 NA few TRBJ1-1
CASSESYQETQYF TGTGCCAGCAGTGAATCGTACCAAGAGACCCAGTACTTC TRBV25-1 13 NA NA TRBJ2-5
CASSSGQGVTYGYTF TGTGCCAGCAGCTCAGGACAGGGGGTTACATATGGCTACACCTTC TRBV7-9 15 TRBD1 few TRBJ1-2
CAISERGEDQPQHF TGTGCCATCAGTGAGAGAGGGGAGGACCAGCCCCAGCATTTT TRBV10-3 14 NA few TRBJ1-5
CASSFLGRGNTEAFF TGTGCCAGCAGCTTTTTGGGGAGGGGGAACACTGAAGCTTTCTTT TRBV7-2 15 NA NA TRBJ1-1
CATVGTLKPYEQYF TGTGCCACAGTCGGGACACTGAAGCCCTACGAGCAGTACTTC TRBV6-5 14 NA NA TRBJ2-7
CARGQPPRAGPQYEQYF TGTGCCAGGGGTCAGCCGCCTCGTGCCGGGCCCCAATACGAGCAGTACTTC TRBV27 17 NA few TRBJ2-7
CSATLADNEQFF TGCAGCGCCACACTAGCGGACAATGAGCAGTTCTTC TRBV29-1 12 TRBD2 few TRBJ2-1
CASAAPGYGYTF TGTGCCAGCGCAGCCCCTGGCTATGGCTACACCTTC TRBV28 12 NA few TRBJ1-2
CASSPGPTRGNEQFF TGTGCCAGCAGCCCAGGACCCACGAGGGGGAATGAGCAGTTCTTC TRBV7-3 15 NA NA TRBJ2-1
CASSPGQGMLQETQYF TGTGCCAGCAGCCCTGGACAGGGGATGCTTCAAGAGACCCAGTACTTC TRBV5-4 16 TRBD1 NA TRBJ2-5
CATSADRGPPSTDTQYF TGTGCCACCAGCGCCGACAGGGGGCCTCCTAGCACAGATACGCAGTATTTT TRBV15 17 TRBD1 few TRBJ2-3
CASSPFRGPFYYEQYF TGTGCCAGCAGCCCGTTTAGGGGTCCCTTTTACTACGAGCAGTACTTC TRBV21-1 16 NA few TRBJ2-7
CASSPGTSGLHEQFF TGTGCCAGCAGTCCCGGGACTAGCGGATTACATGAGCAGTTCTTC TRBV6-6 15 TRBD2 few TRBJ2-1
CASSPNGGQGYEQYF TGTGCCAGCTCACCCAACGGGGGACAGGGCTACGAGCAGTACTTC TRBV18 15 TRBD1 few TRBJ2-7
CASSPGFGGYNEQFF TGTGCCAGCTCACCCGGGTTCGGCGGCTACAATGAGCAGTTCTTC TRBV18 15 NA NA TRBJ2-1